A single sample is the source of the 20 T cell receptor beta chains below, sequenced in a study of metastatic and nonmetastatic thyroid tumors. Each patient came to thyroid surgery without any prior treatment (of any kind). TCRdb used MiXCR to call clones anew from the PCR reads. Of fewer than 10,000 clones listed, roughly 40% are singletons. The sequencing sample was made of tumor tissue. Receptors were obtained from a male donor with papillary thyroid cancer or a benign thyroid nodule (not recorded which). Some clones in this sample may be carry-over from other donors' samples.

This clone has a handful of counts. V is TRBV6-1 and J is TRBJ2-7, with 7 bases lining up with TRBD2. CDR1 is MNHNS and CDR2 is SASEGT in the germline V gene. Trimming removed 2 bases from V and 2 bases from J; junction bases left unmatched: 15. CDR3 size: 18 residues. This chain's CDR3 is CASSESQVLAGETYEQYF. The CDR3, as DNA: TGTGCCAGCAGTGAATCCCAGGTATTAGCGGGCGAAACCTACGAGCAGTACTTC.

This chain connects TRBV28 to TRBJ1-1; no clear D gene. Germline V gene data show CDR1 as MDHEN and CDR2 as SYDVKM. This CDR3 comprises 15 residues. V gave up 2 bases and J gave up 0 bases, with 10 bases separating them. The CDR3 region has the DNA TGTGCCAGCAGTTTAGATACTGGAGTGAACACTGAAGCTTTCTTT. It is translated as CASSLDTGVNTEAFF.

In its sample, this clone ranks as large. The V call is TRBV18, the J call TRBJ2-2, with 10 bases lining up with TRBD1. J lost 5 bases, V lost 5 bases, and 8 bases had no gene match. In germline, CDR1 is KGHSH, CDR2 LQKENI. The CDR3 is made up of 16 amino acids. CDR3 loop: CASSTDRDRGTGELFF. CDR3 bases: TGTGCCAGCTCAACAGACCGGGACAGGGGTACCGGGGAGCTGTTTTTT.

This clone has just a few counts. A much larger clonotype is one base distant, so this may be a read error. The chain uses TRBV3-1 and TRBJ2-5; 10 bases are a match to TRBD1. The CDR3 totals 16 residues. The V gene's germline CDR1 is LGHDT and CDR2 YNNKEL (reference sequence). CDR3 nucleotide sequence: TGTGCCAGCAGCCCTCATCCGGGACAGGGGCAAGAGACCCAGTGCTTC. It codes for CASSPHPGQGQETQCF.

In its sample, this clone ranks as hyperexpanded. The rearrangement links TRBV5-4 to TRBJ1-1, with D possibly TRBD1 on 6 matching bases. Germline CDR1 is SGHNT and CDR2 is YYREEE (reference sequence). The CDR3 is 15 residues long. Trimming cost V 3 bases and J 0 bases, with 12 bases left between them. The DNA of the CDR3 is TGTGCCAGCAGCTATTCACAGGGAATGAACACTGAAGCTTTCTTT. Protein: CASSYSQGMNTEAFF. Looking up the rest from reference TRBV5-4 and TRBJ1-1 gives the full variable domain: ETGVTQSPTHLIKTRGQQVTLRCSSQSGHNTVSWYQQALGQGPQFIFQYYREEENGRGNFPPRFSGLQFPNYSSELNVNALELDDSALYLCASSYSQGMNTEAFFGQGTRLTVV.

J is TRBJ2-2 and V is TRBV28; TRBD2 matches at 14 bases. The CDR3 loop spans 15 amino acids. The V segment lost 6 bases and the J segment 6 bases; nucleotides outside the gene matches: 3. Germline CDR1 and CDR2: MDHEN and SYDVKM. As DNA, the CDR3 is TGTGCCAGCAGGCTGGGACTAGCGGGAGCCGGGGAGCTGTTTTTT. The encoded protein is CASRLGLAGAGELFF. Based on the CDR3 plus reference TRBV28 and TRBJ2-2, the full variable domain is DVKVTQSSRYLVKRTGEKVFLECVQDMDHENMFWYRQDPGLGLRLIYFSYDVKMKEKGDIPEGYSVSREKKERFSLILESASTNQTSMYLCASRLGLAGAGELFFGEGSRLTVL.

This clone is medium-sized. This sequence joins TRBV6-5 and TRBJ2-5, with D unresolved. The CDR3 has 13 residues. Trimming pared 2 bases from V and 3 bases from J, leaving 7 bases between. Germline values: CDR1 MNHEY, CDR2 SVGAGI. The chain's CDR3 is CASSYNREETQYF. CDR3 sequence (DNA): TGTGCCAGCAGTTACAATAGGGAAGAGACCCAGTACTTC.

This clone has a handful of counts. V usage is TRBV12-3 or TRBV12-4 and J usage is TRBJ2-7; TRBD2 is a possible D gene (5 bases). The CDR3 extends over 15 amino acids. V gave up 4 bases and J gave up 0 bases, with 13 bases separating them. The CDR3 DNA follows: TGTGCCAGCAGTTCTGGCTGGAGGAGCTCCTACGAGCAGTACTTC. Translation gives CASSSGWRSSYEQYF.

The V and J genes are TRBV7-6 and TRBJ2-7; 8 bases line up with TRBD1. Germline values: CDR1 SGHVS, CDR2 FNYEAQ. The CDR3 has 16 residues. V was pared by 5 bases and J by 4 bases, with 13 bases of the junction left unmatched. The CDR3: CASSVGQGGSKYEQYF. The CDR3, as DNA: TGTGCCAGCAGCGTCGGACAGGGTGGATCAAAGTACGAGCAGTACTTC. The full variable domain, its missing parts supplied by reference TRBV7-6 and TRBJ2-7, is GAGVSQSPRYKVTKRGQDVALRCDPISGHVSLYWYRQALGQGPEFLTYFNYEAQQDKSGLPNDRFSAERPEGSISTLTIQRTEQRDSAMYRCASSVGQGGSKYEQYFGPGTRLTVT.

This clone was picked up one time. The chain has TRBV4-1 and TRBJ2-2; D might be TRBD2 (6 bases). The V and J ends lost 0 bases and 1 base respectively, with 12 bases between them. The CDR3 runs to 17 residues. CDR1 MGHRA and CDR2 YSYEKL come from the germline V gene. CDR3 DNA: TGCGCCAGCAGCCAAGATTCGGTAGCGGTGAACACCGGGGAGCTGTTTTTT. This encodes CASSQDSVAVNTGELFF.

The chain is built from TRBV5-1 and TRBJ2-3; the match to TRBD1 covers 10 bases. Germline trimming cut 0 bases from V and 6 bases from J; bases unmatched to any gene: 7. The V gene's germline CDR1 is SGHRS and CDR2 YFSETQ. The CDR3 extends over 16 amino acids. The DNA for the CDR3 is TGCGCCAGCAGCTTGGTTGACAGGGGGCGTTTGGATACGCAGTATTTT. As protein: CASSLVDRGRLDTQYF.

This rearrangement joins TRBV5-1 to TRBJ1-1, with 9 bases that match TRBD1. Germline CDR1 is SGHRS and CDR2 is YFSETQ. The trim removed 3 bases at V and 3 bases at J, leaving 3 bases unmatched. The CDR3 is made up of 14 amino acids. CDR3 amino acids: CASSSGQGDTEAFF. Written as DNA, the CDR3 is TGCGCCAGCAGCTCGGGACAGGGTGACACTGAAGCTTTCTTT.

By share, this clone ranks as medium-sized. The DNA for the CDR3 is TGTGCCATCAGTGATTGGGGGCGGACAGGGGGTGGGAGTACTGAAGCTTTCTTT. It codes for CAISDWGRTGGGSTEAFF. The chain has TRBV10-3 and TRBJ1-1, with 10 bases that match TRBD1. The J segment lost 5 bases and the V segment lost 3 bases, leaving 15 bases of the junction unmatched. CDR1 and CDR2 from the germline V gene are ENHRY and SYGVKD. The CDR3 loop spans 18 amino acids.

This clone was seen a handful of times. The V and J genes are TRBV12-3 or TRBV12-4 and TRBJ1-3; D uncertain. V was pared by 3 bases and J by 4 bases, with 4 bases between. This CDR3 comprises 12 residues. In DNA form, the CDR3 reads TGTGCCAGCAGTTTGTCCGGAAACACCATATATTTT. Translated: CASSLSGNTIYF.

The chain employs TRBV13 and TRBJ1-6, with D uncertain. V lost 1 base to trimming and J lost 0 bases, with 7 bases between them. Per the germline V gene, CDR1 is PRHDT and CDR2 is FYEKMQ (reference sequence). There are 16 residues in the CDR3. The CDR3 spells CASSLDSSSYNSPLHF. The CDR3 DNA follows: TGTGCCAGCAGCTTAGACAGTAGCTCCTATAATTCACCCCTCCACTTT.

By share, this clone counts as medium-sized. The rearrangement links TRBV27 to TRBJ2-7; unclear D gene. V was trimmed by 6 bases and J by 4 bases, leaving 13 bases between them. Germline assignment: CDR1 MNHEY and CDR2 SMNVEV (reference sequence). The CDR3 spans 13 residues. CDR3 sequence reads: CASRSVGRYEQYF. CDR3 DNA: TGTGCCAGCAGGTCGGTCGGTAGGTACGAGCAGTACTTC.

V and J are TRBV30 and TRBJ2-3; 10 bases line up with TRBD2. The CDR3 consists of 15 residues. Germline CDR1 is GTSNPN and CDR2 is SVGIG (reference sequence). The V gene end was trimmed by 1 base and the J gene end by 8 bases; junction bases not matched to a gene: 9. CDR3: CAWSGLAGDGGTQYF. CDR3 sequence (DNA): TGTGCCTGGAGTGGGCTAGCGGGAGATGGGGGTACGCAGTATTTT.

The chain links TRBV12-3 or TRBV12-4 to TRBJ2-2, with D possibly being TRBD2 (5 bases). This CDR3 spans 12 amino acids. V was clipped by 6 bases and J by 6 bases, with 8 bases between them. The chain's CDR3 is CASRLVSGELFF. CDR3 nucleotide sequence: TGTGCCAGCAGACTAGTTTCCGGGGAGCTGTTTTTT.

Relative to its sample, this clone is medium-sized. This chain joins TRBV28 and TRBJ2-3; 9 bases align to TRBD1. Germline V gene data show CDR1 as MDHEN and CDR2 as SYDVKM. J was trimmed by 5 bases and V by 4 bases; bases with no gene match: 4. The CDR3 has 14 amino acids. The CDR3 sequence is CASSSGQGIDTQYF. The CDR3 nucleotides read TGTGCCAGCAGTTCGGGACAGGGTATAGATACGCAGTATTTT.

The DNA of the CDR3 is TGCGCCAGCAGCCAAGATTATGGCCAAACTGGTGCTGTAGATACGCAGTATTTT. Its translation is CASSQDYGQTGAVDTQYF. The chain combines TRBV4-1 with TRBJ2-3; D ambiguous. Trimming removed 0 bases at V and 5 bases at J, with 21 bases between. This CDR3 region has 18 residues. Germline CDR1 is MGHRA and CDR2 is YSYEKL.